This T cell receptor (beta chain) was recorded in a study of tumor and adjacent non-tumor tissue in lung cancer. Study at large: Histology: about a dozen adenocarcinoma, 2 squamous cell carcinoma, 1 small cell lung cancer. On average, productive TCRbeta reads reached around 4 million per sample.

The study, taken as a whole, reports: Compared with tumor, normal lung showed significantly lower TCR diversity. Normal lung showed higher cumulative top 100 clone frequency than tumor.

TCRbeta libraries were built with three rounds of nested PCR, modified from ARM-PCR. TCRdb re-called the multiplex PCR reads through MiXCR, storing one row per CDR3 protein. The sample records approximately 100,000 distinct CDR3 sequences, 65% being singletons. The template was RNA from unsorted bulk tissue. Distant lung tissue was collected more than 3 cm away from the tumor edge. Germline CDR1 and CDR2: SQVTM and ANQGSEA. This CDR3 contains 14 residues. On this clonotype itself: Its antigen is undetermined. At one of its ends the junction is not consistent with the germline gene, which may arise from a read error.

The V call is TRBV29-1, the J call TRBJ2-3; possible D gene TRBD2, 6 bases. This receptor was taken from a man aged 25 to 40 with non-small cell lung cancer. The sequencing input was distant non-tumor lung tissue. The CDR3 nucleotides read TGCAGCGCGCGGGCTAACGGGGGTACAGATACGCATTATTTT. This gives the protein CSARANGGTDTHYF.